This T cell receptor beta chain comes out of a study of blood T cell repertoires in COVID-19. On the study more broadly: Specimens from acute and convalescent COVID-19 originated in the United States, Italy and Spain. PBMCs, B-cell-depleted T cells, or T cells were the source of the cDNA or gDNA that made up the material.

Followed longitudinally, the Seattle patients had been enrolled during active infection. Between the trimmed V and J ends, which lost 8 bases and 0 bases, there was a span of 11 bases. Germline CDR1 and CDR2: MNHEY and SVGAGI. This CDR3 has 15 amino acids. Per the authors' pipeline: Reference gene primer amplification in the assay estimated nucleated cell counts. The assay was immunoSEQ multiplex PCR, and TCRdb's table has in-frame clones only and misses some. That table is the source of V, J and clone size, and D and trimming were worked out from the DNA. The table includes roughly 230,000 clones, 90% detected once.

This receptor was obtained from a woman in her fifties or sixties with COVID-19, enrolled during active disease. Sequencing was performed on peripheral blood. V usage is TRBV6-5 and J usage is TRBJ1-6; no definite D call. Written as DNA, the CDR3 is TGTGCCAGCGGAATATCTAGCTCCTATAATTCACCCCTCCACTTT. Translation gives CASGISSSYNSPLHF.